The present entry profiles one T cell receptor (beta chain) with its context. Its antigen is not known. The data are from a study of cytomegalovirus exposure and HLA in healthy donors. PCR primers comprised 60 Vbeta and 13 Jbeta primers. The assay was immunoSEQ multiplex PCR, and TCRdb's table has in-frame clones only and misses some. Of 110,000 to 150,000 clones in the sample, roughly four fifths were seen once. Study results and caveats: TRBV6-2, TRBV6-3 and some other V segments were excluded as indistinguishable. Productive rates of about 90% or about 30% were seen for most TCR beta V segments in an earlier analysis.

Trimming shortened V by 10 bases and J by 0 bases, and 17 bases separated the two germline ends. Germline-derived CDR1 and CDR2 are MNHEY and SMNVEV (reference sequence). CDR3 length: 15 residues. Every donor was a healthy person donating bone marrow. The clonotype comes from a male donor in good health and CMV-seronegative. Sequencing was carried out using PBMCs. The V call is TRBV27, the J call TRBJ2-3; D might be TRBD2 (6 bases). CDR3 amino acids: CATHGGGLSTDTQYF. The CDR3 nucleotides read TGTGCCACCCACGGCGGAGGGTTGAGCACAGATACGCAGTATTTT.